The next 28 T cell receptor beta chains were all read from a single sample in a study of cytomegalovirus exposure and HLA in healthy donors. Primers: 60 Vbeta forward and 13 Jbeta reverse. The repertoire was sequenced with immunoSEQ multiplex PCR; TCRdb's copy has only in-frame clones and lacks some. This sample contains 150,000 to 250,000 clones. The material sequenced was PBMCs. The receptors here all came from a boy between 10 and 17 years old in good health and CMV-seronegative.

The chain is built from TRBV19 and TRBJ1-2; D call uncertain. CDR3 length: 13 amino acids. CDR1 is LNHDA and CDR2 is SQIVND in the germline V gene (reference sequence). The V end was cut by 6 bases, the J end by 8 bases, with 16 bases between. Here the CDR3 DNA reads TGTGCCAGTAGCGACCGAGGGTTGAGCGGCTACACCTTC. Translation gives CASSDRGLSGYTF.

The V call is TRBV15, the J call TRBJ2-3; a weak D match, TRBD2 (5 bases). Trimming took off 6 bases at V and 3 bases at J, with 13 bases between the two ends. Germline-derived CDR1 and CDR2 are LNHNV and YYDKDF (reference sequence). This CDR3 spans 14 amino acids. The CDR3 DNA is TGTGCCACCAGTCCCAGTGGGAGTACAGATACGCAGTATTTT. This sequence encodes CATSPSGSTDTQYF.

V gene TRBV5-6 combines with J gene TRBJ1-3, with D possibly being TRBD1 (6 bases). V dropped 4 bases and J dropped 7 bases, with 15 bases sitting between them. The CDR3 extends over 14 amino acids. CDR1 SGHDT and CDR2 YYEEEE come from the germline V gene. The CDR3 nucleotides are TGTGCCAGCAGCCTAAGGGCCAGGGGCAACACCATATATTTT. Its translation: CASSLRARGNTIYF.

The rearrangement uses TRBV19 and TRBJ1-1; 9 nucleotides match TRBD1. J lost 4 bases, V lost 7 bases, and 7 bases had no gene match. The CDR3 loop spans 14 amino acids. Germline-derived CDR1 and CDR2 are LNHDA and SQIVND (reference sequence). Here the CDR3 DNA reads TGTGCCAGTATCGGGACAGGGCGGAGCACTGAAGCTTTCTTT. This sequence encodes CASIGTGRSTEAFF.

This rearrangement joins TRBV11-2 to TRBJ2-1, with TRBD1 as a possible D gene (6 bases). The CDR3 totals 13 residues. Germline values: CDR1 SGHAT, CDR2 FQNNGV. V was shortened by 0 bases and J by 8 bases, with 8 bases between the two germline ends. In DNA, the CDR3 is TGTGCCAGCAGCTTAGACAGGGGCCATGAGCAGTTCTTC. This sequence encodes CASSLDRGHEQFF.

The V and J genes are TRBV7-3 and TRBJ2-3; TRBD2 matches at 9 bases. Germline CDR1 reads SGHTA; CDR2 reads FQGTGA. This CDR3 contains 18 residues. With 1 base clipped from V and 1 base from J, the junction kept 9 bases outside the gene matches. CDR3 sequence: CASSLRRGKRGGTDTQYF. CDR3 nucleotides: TGTGCCAGCAGCTTAAGGAGGGGAAAGCGGGGGGGCACAGATACGCAGTATTTT.

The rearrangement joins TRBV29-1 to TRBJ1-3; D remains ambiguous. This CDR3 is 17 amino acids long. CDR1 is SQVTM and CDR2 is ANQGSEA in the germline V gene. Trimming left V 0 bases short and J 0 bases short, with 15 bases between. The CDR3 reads CSVEDFNSQTSGNTIYF. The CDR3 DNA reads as TGCAGCGTTGAAGACTTTAACAGCCAAACCTCTGGAAACACCATATATTTT.

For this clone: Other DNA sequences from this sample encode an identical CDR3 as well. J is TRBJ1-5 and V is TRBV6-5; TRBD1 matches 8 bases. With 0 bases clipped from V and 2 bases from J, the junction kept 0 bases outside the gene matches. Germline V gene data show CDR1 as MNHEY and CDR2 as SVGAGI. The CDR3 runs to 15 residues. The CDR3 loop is CASSYSGQGNQPQHF. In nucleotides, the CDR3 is TGTGCCAGCAGTTACTCGGGACAGGGCAATCAGCCCCAGCATTTT.

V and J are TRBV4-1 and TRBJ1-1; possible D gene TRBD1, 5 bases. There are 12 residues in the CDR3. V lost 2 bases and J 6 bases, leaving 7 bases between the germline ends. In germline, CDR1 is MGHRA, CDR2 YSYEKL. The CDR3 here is CASSQWGAEAFF. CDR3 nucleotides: TGCGCCAGCAGCCAATGGGGCGCTGAAGCTTTCTTT.

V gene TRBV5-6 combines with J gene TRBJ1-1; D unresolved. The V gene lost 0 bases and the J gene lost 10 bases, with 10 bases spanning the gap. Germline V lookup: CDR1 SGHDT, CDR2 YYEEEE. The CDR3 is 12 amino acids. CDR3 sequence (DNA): TGTGCCAGCAGCTTGGGTCCCGCGGGAGCTTTCTTT. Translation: CASSLGPAGAFF.

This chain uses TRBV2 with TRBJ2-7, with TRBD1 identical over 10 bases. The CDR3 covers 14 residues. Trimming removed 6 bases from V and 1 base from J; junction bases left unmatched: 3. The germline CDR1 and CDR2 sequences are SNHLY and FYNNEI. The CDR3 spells CASRGTGVSYEQYF. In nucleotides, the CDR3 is TGTGCCAGCAGGGGGACAGGGGTTTCCTACGAGCAGTACTTC.

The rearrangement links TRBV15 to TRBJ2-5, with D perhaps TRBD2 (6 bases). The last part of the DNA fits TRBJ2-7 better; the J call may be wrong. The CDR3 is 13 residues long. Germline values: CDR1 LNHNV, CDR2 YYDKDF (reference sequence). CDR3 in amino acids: CATSRGGIDEQYF. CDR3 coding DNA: TGTGCCACCAGCAGGGGGGGTATCGACGAGCAGTACTTC.

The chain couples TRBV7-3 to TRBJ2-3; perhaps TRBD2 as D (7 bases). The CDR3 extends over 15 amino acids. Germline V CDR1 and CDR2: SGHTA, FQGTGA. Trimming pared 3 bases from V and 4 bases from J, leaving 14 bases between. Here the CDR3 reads CASSFQGGAADTQYF. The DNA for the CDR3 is TGTGCCAGCAGCTTTCAAGGGGGGGCGGCAGATACGCAGTATTTT.

DNA of the CDR3: TGTGCCAGCAGCCCCGACAGGGAGATAAACTATGGCTACACCTTC. It codes for CASSPDREINYGYTF. V usage is TRBV7-9 and J usage is TRBJ1-2, with TRBD1 matching 7 bases. The CDR3 length is 15 residues. Trimming at V came to 5 bases and at J to 2 bases, leaving 8 bases not matched to a gene. Per the germline V gene, CDR1 is SEHNR and CDR2 is FQNEAQ (reference sequence).

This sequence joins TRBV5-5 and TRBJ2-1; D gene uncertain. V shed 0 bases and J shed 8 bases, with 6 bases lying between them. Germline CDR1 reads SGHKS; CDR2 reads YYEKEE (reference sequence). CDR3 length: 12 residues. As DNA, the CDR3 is TGTGCCAGCAGCTTGGCCGGTTATGAGCAGTTCTTC. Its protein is CASSLAGYEQFF.

CDR3 residues: CASSQLQGMTEAFF. DNA of the CDR3: TGCGCCAGCAGCCAACTCCAGGGCATGACTGAAGCTTTCTTT. This rearrangement joins TRBV4-1 to TRBJ1-1; a weak D match, TRBD1 (5 bases). The CDR3 runs to 14 residues. Trimming left V 2 bases short and J 5 bases short, with 12 bases between. CDR1 is MGHRA, CDR2 YSYEKL, per germline.

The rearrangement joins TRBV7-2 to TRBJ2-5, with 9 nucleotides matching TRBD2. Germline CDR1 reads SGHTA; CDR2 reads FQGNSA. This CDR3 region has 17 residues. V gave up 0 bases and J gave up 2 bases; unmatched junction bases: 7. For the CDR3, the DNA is TGTGCCAGCAGCTTAGCGCCGCGGGGGGGCGGTCAAGAGACCCAGTACTTC. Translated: CASSLAPRGGGQETQYF.

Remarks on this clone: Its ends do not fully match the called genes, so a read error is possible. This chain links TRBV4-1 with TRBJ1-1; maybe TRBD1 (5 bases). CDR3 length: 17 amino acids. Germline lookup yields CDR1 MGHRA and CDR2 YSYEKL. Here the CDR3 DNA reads TGCGCCAGCGGCCAGGAGGAGGGGCAGGGAGGGAGGACTGAAGCTTTCTTT. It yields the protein CASGQEEGQGGRTEAFF.

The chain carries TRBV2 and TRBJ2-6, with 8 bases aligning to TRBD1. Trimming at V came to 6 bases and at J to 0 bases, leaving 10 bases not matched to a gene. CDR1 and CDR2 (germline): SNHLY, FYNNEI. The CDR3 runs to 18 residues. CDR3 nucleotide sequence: TGTGCCAGCAGGGCAAGGGACAGGCGCTCCTCTGGGGCCAACGTCCTGACTTTC. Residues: CASRARDRRSSGANVLTF.

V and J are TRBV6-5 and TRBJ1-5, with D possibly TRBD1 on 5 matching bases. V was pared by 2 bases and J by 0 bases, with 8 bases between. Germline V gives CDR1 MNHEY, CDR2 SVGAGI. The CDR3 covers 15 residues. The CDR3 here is CASSYSQGSNQPQHF. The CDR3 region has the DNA TGTGCCAGCAGTTACAGCCAGGGTAGCAATCAGCCCCAGCATTTT.

The CDR3 nucleotides read TGCGCCAGCAGCCTTTCGTTGGGGCCCTCCTACAATGAGCAGTTCTTC. The encoded protein is CASSLSLGPSYNEQFF. The chain carries TRBV5-1 and TRBJ2-1; possible D gene TRBD1, 5 bases. The CDR3 length is 16 residues. Trimming left V 4 bases short and J 0 bases short, with 14 bases between. Germline V gives CDR1 SGHRS, CDR2 YFSETQ. Complete variable domain (other parts from reference TRBV5-1 and TRBJ2-1): KAGVTQTPRYLIKTRGQQVTLSCSPISGHRSVSWYQQTPGQGLQFLFEYFSETQRNKGNFPGRFSGRQFSNSRSEMNVSTLELGDSALYLCASSLSLGPSYNEQFFGPGTRLTVL.

In DNA, the CDR3 is TGTGCCAGCAGCTTGGTACAGAGGAACACTGAAGCTTTCTTT. Translated, it gives CASSLVQRNTEAFF. This chain joins TRBV5-5 and TRBJ1-1; D gene unclear. Germline-derived CDR1 and CDR2 are SGHKS and YYEKEE (reference sequence). The CDR3 contains 14 residues. Trimming left V 0 bases short and J 1 base short, with 7 bases between.

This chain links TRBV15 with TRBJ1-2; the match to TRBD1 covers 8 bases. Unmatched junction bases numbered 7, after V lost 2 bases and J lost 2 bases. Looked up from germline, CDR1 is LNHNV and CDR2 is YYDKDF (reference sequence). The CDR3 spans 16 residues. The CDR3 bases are TGTGCCACCAGCAGATACGGGGACAGGACAAACTATGGCTACACCTTC. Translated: CATSRYGDRTNYGYTF.

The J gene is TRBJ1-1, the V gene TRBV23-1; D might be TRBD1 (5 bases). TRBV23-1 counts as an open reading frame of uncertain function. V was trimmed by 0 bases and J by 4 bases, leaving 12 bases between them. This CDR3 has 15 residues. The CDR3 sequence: CASSQSLQGGTEAFF. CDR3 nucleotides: TGCGCCAGCAGTCAATCGCTGCAGGGTGGCACTGAAGCTTTCTTT.

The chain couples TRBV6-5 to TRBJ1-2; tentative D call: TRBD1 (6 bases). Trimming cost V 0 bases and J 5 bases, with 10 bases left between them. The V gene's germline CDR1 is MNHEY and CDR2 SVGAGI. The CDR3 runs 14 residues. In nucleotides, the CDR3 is TGTGCCAGCAGTTACTCGAACACAGGGTATGGCTACACCTTC. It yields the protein CASSYSNTGYGYTF.

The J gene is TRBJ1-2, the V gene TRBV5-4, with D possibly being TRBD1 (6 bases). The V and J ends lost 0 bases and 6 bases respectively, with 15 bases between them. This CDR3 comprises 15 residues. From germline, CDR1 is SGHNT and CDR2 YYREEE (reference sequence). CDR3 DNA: TGTGCCAGCAGCTTGGTTAGGGGGTTTTTTAATGGCTACACCTTC. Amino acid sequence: CASSLVRGFFNGYTF.

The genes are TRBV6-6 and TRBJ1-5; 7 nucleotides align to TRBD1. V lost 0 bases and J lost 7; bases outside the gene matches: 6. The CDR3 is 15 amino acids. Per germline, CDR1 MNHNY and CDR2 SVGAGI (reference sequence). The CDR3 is CASSYSGQGEQPQHF. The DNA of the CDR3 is TGTGCCAGCAGTTACTCTGGTCAGGGGGAGCAGCCCCAGCATTTT.

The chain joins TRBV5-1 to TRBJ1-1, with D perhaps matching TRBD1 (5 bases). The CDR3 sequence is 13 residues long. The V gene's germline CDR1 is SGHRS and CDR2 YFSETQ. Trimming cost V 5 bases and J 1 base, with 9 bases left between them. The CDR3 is CASSLDKNTEAFF. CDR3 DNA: TGCGCCAGCAGTCTGGACAAGAACACTGAAGCTTTCTTT.